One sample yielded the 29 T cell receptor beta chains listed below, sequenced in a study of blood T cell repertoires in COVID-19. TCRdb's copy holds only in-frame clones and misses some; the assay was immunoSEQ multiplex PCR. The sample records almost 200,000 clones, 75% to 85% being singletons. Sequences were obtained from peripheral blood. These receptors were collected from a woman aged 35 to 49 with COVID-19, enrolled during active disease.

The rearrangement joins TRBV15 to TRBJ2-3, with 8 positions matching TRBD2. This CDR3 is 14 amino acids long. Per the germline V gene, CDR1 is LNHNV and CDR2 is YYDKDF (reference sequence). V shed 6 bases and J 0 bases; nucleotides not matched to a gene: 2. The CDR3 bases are TGTGCCACCAGGCTAGCGGGTAGCACAGATACGCAGTATTTT. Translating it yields CATRLAGSTDTQYF.

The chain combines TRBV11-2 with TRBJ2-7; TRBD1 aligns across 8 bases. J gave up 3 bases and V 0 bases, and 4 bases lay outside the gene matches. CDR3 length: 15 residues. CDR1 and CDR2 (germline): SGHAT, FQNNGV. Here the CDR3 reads CASSLEQGAIYEQYF. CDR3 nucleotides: TGTGCCAGCAGCTTAGAGCAGGGGGCAATCTACGAGCAGTACTTC. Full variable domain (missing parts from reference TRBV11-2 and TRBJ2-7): EAGVAQSPRYKIIEKRQSVAFWCNPISGHATLYWYQQILGQGPKLLIQFQNNGVVDDSQLPKDRFSAERLKGVDSTLKIQPAKLEDSAVYLCASSLEQGAIYEQYFGPGTRLTVT.

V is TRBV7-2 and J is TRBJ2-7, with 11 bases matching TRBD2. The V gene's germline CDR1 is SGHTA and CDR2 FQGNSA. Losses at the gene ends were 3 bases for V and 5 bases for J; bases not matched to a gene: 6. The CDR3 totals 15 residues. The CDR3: CASSFSGTSGDEQYF. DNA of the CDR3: TGTGCCAGCAGCTTTTCCGGGACTAGCGGCGACGAGCAGTACTTC.

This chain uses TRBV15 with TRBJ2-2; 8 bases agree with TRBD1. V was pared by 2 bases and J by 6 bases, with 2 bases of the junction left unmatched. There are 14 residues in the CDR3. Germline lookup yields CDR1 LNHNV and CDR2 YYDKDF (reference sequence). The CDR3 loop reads CATSRQGASGELFF. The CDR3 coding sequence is TGTGCCACCAGCAGACAGGGGGCTTCCGGGGAGCTGTTTTTT. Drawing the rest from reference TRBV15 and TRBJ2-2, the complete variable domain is DAMVIQNPRYQVTQFGKPVTLSCSQTLNHNVMYWYQQKSSQAPKLLFHYYDKDFNNEADTPDNFQSRRPNTSFCFLDIRSPGLGDTAMYLCATSRQGASGELFFGEGSRLTVL.

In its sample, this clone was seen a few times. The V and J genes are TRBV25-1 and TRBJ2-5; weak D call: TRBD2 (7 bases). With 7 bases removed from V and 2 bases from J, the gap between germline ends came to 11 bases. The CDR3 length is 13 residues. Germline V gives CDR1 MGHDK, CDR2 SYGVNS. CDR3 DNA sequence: TGTGCCAGCACTGAGGGGGGGCAAGAGACCCAGTACTTC. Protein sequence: CASTEGGQETQYF.

CDR3 nucleotide sequence: TGTGCCAGCAGTGAAGCGGCACAGGGCCAGTACTTC. Amino acids: CASSEAAQGQYF. The V gene is TRBV6-1, the J gene TRBJ2-5, with D maybe TRBD1 (6 bases). This CDR3 region has 12 residues. The germline V gene encodes CDR1 MNHNS and CDR2 SASEGT. V lost 0 bases, J lost 10 bases, and 9 bases lay in between.

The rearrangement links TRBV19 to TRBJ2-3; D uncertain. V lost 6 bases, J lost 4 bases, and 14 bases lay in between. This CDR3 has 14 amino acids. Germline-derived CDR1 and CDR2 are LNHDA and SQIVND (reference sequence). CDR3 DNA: TGTGCCAGTAGAACGCTCCCCCCAGCAGATACGCAGTATTTT. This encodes CASRTLPPADTQYF.

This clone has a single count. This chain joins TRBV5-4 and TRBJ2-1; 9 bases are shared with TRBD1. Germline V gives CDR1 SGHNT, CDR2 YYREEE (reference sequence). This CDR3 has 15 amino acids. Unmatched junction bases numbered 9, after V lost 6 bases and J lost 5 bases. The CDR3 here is CASTARGTGNNEQFF. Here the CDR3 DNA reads TGTGCCAGCACCGCGAGGGGGACAGGGAACAATGAGCAGTTCTTC. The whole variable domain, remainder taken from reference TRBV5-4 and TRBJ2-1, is ETGVTQSPTHLIKTRGQQVTLRCSSQSGHNTVSWYQQALGQGPQFIFQYYREEENGRGNFPPRFSGLQFPNYSSELNVNALELDDSALYLCASTARGTGNNEQFFGPGTRLTVL.

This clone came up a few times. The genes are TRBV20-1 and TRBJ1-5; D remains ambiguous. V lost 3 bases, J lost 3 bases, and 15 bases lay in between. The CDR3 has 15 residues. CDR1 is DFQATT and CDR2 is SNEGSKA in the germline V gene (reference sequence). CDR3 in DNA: TGCAGTGCTAGTCCGGCAAGCGGGATCAATCAGCCCCAGCATTTT. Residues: CSASPASGINQPQHF.

The CDR3 region has the DNA TGTGCCAGCAGCTTCATAGCGGGGGGCCAAACCGGGGAGCTGTTTTTT. Amino acid sequence: CASSFIAGGQTGELFF. This chain joins TRBV7-2 and TRBJ2-2, with 10 bases aligning to TRBD2. CDR3 length equals 16 residues. CDR1 SGHTA and CDR2 FQGNSA come from the germline V gene. V shed 3 bases and J 5 bases; nucleotides not matched to a gene: 6.

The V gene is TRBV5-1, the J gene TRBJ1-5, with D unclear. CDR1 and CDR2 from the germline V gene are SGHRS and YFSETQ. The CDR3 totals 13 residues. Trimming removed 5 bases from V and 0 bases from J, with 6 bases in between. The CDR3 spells CASSPYSNQPQHF. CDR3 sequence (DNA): TGCGCCAGCAGTCCGTATAGCAATCAGCCCCAGCATTTT.

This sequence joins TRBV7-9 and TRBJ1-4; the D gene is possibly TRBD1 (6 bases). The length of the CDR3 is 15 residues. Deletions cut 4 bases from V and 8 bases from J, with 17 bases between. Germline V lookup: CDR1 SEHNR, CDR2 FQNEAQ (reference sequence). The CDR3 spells CASSSMGAGNEKLFF. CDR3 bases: TGTGCCAGCAGCTCGATGGGGGCAGGGAACGAAAAACTGTTTTTT.

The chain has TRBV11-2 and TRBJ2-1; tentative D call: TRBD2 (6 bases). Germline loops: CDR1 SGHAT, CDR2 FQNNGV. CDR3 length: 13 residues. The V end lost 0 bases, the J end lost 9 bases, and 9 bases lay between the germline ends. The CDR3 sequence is CASSLDRGFEQFF. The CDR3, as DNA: TGTGCCAGCAGCTTAGACCGGGGGTTTGAGCAGTTCTTC.

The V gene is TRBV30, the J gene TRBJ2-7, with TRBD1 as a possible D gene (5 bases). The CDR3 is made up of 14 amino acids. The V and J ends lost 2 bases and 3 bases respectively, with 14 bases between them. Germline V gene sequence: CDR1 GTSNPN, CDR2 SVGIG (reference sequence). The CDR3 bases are TGTGCCTGGAGTAGGGCAGGGCCTTACTACGAGCAGTACTTC. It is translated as CAWSRAGPYYEQYF.

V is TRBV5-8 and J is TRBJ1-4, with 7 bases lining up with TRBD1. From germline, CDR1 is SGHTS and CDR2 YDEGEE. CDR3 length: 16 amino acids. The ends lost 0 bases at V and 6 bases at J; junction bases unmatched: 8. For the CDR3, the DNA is TGTGCCAGCAGCTTGGGGGCGACAGGGTTGGATGAAAAACTGTTTTTT. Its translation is CASSLGATGLDEKLFF.

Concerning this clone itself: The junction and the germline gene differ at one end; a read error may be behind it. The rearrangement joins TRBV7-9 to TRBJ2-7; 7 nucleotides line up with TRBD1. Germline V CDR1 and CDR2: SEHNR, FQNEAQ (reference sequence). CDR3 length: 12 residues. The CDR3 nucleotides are TGTGCCAGCAGCTTAGCAAGGGGGCCTCCTTTCTTC. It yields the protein CASSLARGPPFF. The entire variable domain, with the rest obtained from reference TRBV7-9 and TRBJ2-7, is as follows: DTGVSQNPRHKITKRGQNVTFRCDPISEHNRLYWYRQTLGQGPEFLTYFQNEAQLEKSRLLSDRFSAERPKGSFSTLEIQRTEQGDSAMYLCASSLARGPPFFGPGTRLTVT.

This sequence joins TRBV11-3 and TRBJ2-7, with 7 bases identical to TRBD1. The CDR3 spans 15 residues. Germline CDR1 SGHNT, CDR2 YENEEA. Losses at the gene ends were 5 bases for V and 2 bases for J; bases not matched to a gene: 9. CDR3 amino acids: CASSPRTGSTYEQYF. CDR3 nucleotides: TGTGCCAGCAGCCCCCGGACAGGTTCGACCTACGAGCAGTACTTC.

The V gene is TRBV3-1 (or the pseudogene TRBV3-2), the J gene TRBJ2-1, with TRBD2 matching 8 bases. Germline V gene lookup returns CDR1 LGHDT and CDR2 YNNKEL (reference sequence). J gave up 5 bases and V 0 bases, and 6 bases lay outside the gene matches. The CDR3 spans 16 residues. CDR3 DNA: TGTGCCAGCAGCCAAGAACTAGCGGAGCCAGACAATGAGCAGTTCTTC. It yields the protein CASSQELAEPDNEQFF.

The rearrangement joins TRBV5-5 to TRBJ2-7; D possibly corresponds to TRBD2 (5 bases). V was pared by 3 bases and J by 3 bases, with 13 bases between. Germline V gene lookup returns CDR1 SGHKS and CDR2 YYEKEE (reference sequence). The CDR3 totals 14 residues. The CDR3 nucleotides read TGTGCCAGCAGCTGGACTCGAGGAGTCTACGAGCAGTACTTC. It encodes CASSWTRGVYEQYF.

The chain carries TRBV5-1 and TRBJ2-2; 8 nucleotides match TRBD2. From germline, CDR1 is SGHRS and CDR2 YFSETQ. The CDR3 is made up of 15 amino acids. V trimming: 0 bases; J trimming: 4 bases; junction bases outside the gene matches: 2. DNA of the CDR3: TGCGCCAGCAGCTTGGTAGCGGGGTCCACCGGGGAGCTGTTTTTT. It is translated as CASSLVAGSTGELFF.

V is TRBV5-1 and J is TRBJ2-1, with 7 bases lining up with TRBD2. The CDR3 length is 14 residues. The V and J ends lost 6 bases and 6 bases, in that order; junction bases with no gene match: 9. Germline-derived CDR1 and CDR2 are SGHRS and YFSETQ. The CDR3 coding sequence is TGCGCCAGCAAGGGGAGCGGGGCCCTCAATGAGCAGTTCTTC. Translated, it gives CASKGSGALNEQFF.

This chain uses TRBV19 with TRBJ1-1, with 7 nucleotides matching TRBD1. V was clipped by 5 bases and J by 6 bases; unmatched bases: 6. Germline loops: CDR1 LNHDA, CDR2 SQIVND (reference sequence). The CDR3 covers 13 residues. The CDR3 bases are TGTGCCAGTAGTCCCGGAGGGGGCGCTGAAGCTTTCTTT. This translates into CASSPGGGAEAFF.

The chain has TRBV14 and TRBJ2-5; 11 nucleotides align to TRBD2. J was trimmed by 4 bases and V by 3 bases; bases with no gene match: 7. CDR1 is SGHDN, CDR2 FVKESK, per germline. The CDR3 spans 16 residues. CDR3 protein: CASSQRLAGGLETQYF. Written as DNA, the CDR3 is TGTGCCAGCAGCCAGAGGCTAGCGGGAGGCTTAGAGACCCAGTACTTC.

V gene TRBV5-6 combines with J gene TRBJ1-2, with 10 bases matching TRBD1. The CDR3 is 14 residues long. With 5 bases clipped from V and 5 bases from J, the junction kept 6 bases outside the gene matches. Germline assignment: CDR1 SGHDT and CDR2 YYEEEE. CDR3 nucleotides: TGTGCCAGCAGAGTAGACAGGGGGCTGTATGGCTACACCTTC. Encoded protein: CASRVDRGLYGYTF.

The CDR3 protein is CASSAQVNNYGYTF. CDR3 DNA: TGTGCCAGCAGTGCCCAGGTCAACAACTATGGCTACACCTTC. The chain has TRBV2 and TRBJ1-2; no clear D. V was cut by 4 bases and J by 2 bases, with 11 bases left in between. The CDR3 is 14 residues long. The germline V gene has CDR1 SNHLY and CDR2 FYNNEI.

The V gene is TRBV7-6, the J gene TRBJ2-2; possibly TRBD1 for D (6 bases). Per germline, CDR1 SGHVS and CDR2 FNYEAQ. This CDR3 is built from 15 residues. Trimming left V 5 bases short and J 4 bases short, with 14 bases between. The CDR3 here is CASSPFATGTGELFF. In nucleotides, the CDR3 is TGTGCCAGCAGCCCGTTCGCGACAGGCACCGGGGAGCTGTTTTTT.

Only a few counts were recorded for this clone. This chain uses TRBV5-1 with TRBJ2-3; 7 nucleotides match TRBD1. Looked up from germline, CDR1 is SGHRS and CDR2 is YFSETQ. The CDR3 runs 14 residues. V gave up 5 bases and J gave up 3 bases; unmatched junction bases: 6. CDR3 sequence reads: CASRTGPQTDTQYF. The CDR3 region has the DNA TGCGCCAGCAGGACAGGGCCCCAGACAGATACGCAGTATTTT.

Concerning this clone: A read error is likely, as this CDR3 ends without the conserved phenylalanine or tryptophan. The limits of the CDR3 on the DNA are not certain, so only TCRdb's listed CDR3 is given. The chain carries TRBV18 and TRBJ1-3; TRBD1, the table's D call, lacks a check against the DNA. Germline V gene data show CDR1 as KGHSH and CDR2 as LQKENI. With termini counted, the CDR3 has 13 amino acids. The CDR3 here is CASSPGESRTAFV.

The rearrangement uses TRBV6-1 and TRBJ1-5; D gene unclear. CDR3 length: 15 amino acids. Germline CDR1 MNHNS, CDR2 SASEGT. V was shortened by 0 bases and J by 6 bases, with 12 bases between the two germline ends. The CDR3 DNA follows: TGTGCCAGCAGTGAAGCGCAGCTAGGTTTTCAGCCCCAGCATTTT. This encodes CASSEAQLGFQPQHF.